Listed here are 9 T cell receptor beta chains from one sample, sequenced in a study of tumor and adjacent non-tumor tissue in lung cancer. The template was RNA from unsorted bulk tissue. Three rounds of nested PCR, following a modified ARM-PCR protocol, produced the TCRbeta library. TCRdb redid the calling of the multiplex PCR reads with MiXCR, one entry per CDR3 protein. This sample carries tens of thousands of distinct CDR3 sequences, 75% to 90% of them seen once, and the ten largest clones take about an eighth. Sequences were obtained from lung tumor tissue. These receptors all come from a woman aged 50 to 65 with non-small cell lung cancer.

Of note for this clonotype: Given the absence of the conserved phenylalanine or tryptophan at the CDR3 end, a read error is likely. This sequence joins TRBV20-1 and TRBJ2-1, with 10 bases fitting TRBD2. The CDR3 is made up of 19 amino acids. J was trimmed by 4 bases and V by 0 bases; bases with no gene match: 15. The V gene's germline CDR1 is DFQATT and CDR2 SNEGSKA (reference sequence). CDR3 region: CSARDTDVGGLAEYNEQFL. CDR3 in DNA: TGCAGTGCTAGAGATACCGACGTAGGAGGACTAGCGGAATACAATGAGCAGTTCCTC.

For this clonotype: One end of the junction is discordant with germline, which a read error may explain. V is TRBV20-1 and J is TRBJ2-2, with TRBD2 identical over 10 bases. The CDR3 contains 14 residues. CDR1 and CDR2 from the germline V gene are DFQATT and SNEGSKA (reference sequence). The CDR3 loop reads CSVPSGRGTGGLFF. CDR3 coding DNA: TGCAGTGTCCCTAGCGGGAGAGGCACCGGGGGGCTGTTTTTT.

This clonotype was seen at least ten times. V is TRBV20-1 and J is TRBJ1-1; 9 bases are shared with TRBD1. V shed 6 bases, J shed 4 bases, and the junction held 18 bases outside the gene matches. Per germline, CDR1 DFQATT and CDR2 SNEGSKA (reference sequence). This CDR3 comprises 17 residues. CDR3: CSASPPGQGDGGTEAFF. CDR3 nucleotide sequence: TGCAGTGCGAGTCCTCCGGGACAGGGTGACGGGGGCACTGAAGCTTTCTTT.

A note on this clonotype: The junction differs from germline at one of its ends, possibly a read error. This chain joins TRBV7-9 and TRBJ1-5; perhaps TRBD1 as D (6 bases). Germline CDR1 is SEHNR and CDR2 is FQNEAQ (reference sequence). The CDR3 loop spans 16 amino acids. The CDR3 loop is CASSTVGGGDYQLQHF. CDR3 sequence (DNA): TGTGCCAGCAGCACAGTTGGAGGGGGTGATTATCAGCTCCAGCATTTT.

A note on this clonotype: The conserved closing phenylalanine or tryptophan is absent in this CDR3, likely reflecting a read error. The chain uses TRBV20-1 and TRBJ2-7; a possible D gene is TRBD2 (6 bases). Germline V CDR1 and CDR2: DFQATT, SNEGSKA (reference sequence). There are 14 residues in the CDR3. DNA of the CDR3: TGCAGTGCTAGTCCTTCTAGCGAGACCTACAAGCAGTACCTC. The encoded protein is CSASPSSETYKQYL.

A note on this clonotype: A read error may produce the germline difference seen at one junction end. The genes are TRBV19 and TRBJ2-1; the match to TRBD2 covers 10 bases. CDR1 is LNHDA and CDR2 is SQIVND in the germline V gene (reference sequence). The CDR3 loop spans 17 amino acids. The CDR3 DNA reads as TGTGCCAGTAATATAATCTCCGGACTAGCGGACCACAATGAGCAGTTCTTT. Its protein is CASNIISGLADHNEQFF.

Remarks on this clonotype: At one of its ends the junction is not consistent with the germline gene, which may arise from a read error. This chain links TRBV6-1 with TRBJ2-1; unclear D gene. Germline CDR1 reads MNHNS; CDR2 reads SASEGT. The CDR3 totals 12 residues. CDR3 sequence: CAGKAEYNVQFF. The CDR3 nucleotides are TGTGCCGGCAAGGCAGAGTACAATGTGCAGTTCTTC.

Comments on this clonotype: At one of its ends the junction is not consistent with the germline gene, which may arise from a read error. The genes are TRBV20-1 and TRBJ2-2, with TRBD2 matching over 9 bases. The CDR3 runs 17 residues. Germline V gene lookup returns CDR1 DFQATT and CDR2 SNEGSKA (reference sequence). The CDR3 nucleotides read TGCAATGCACCGGGACCAGCGGGAGGTCGGGACACCGAGGAGCTGTTTTTT. This codes for CNAPGPAGGRDTEELFF.

This clonotype was counted a few times. The junction departs from germline at one end; a sequencing error may be responsible. The chain combines TRBV12-3 or TRBV12-4 with TRBJ2-5; D gene unclear. The CDR3 totals 13 residues. DNA for the CDR3: TGTGTCAGCAGTTTATCATCACAAGAGACCCAGTACTTC. Residues: CVSSLSSQETQYF.